This TCR beta chain was found in a study of shared clonotypes between healthy human individuals. There were only Caucasian adults among the donors, and all lived in Nashville, Tennessee. This clone occurred many times. What it binds is unknown. The CDR3 is made up of 13 amino acids. The V gene lost 0 bases and the J gene lost 4 bases, with 6 bases spanning the gap. Germline V gives CDR1 SNHLY, CDR2 FYNNEI. Whole-study findings and limits: Sampling used blood alone; tissue repertoires probably differ. It was the few donors that limited the genetic and exposure-history diversity represented.

Libraries were prepared by immunoSEQ multiplex PCR; TCRdb keeps only in-frame clonotypes and omits some of them. The sample includes around 500,000 clones, roughly 83% of them seen just once. The V call is TRBV2, the J call TRBJ1-2; D unresolved. The sequenced sample consisted of PBMCs. This TCR derives from a woman in her thirties or forties in good health. Some clones in this sample may be carry-over from other donors' samples. The CDR3 coding sequence is TGTGCCAGCAGTGAAGCGATCGGCTATGGCTACACCTTC. Translation gives CASSEAIGYGYTF.